The clone carrying this TCR beta chain was seen many times. TCRdb itself ran the RACE reads through MiXCR, one entry per CDR3 protein. Of a few hundred thousand distinct CDR3 sequences in the sample, more than 5% were seen once. The sample belongs to a study of human T cells and chemical hapten exposure. Study in general: Cases of alopecia areata, totalis or universalis occurred in a predominantly female patient group.

Time point here: patch test 2, 6 weeks after DPC sensitization. The treatment is: therapeutic diphenylcyclopropenone sensitization with weekly scalp DPC. From germline, CDR1 is DFQATT and CDR2 SNEGSKA (reference sequence). This CDR3 is 15 amino acids long. The ends were cut back, 5 bases at V and 7 bases at J, with 18 bases in the middle. Material: whole blood, obtained in connection with sensitization to the hapten diphenylcyclopropenone (DPC). The chain joins TRBV20-1 to TRBJ1-6; tentatively, D is TRBD1 (6 bases). This TCR derives from a woman aged 18-30 years with alopecia areata. Some clones in this sample may be carry-over from other donors' samples. This chain's CDR3 is CSAANYRVPNSPLHF. CDR3 DNA sequence: TGCAGTGCTGCAAACTACAGGGTCCCAAATTCACCCCTCCACTTT.